The 18 T cell receptor beta chains below come from one sample, sequenced in a study of T-cell reconstitution after alpha-beta-depleted transplantation in children. Unique molecular identifiers were incorporated during preparation of the TCRbeta library. TCRdb ran MiXCR on the PCR reads and lists one entry per CDR3 protein. The table lists around 240,000 distinct CDR3 sequences, 6.5% to 9% of them singletons, with 6.3% in the top ten. The material was PBMCs, mostly from graft donor cells, obtained 180 days after TCRalphabeta/CD19-depleted stem cell transplant. All receptors come from a male patient younger than 18 who had a stem cell transplant for acute lymphoblastic leukemia, so the T cells may come from the graft donor.

Ten or more counts support this clonotype. The chain employs TRBV7-3 and TRBJ2-3; 12 nucleotides agree with TRBD2. From germline, CDR1 is SGHTA and CDR2 FQGTGA. This CDR3 has 17 residues. V shed 5 bases and J 1 base; nucleotides not matched to a gene: 7. CDR3: CASSLLAGGPGTDTQYF. The CDR3 DNA sequence: TGTGCCAGCAGCCTGCTAGCGGGAGGGCCTGGCACAGATACGCAGTATTTT.

This clonotype was counted many times. The chain recombines TRBV24-1 with TRBJ1-2; D not certain. Deletions cut 6 bases from V and 1 base from J, with 11 bases between. This CDR3 is 14 amino acids long. Per germline, CDR1 KGHDR and CDR2 SFDVKD. DNA of the CDR3: TGTGCCACCAGTTCCTCAGCCAGTAACTATGGCTACACCTTC. This gives the protein CATSSSASNYGYTF.

This clonotype was seen at least ten times. J is TRBJ2-5 and V is TRBV20-1; a possible D gene is TRBD2 (5 bases). In germline, CDR1 is DFQATT, CDR2 SNEGSKA (reference sequence). The CDR3 contains 11 residues. The V end lost 7 bases, the J end lost 4 bases, and 10 bases lay between the germline ends. The CDR3 loop reads CSVGGRETQYF. In DNA, the CDR3 is TGCAGTGTGGGCGGGCGAGAGACCCAGTACTTC.

This clonotype was seen ten or more times. The V call is TRBV20-1, the J call TRBJ2-3, with no clear D. V was pared by 0 bases and J by 0 bases, with 16 bases between. Germline V gene data show CDR1 as DFQATT and CDR2 as SNEGSKA (reference sequence). This CDR3 spans 17 amino acids. Here the CDR3 DNA reads TGCAGTGCTAGAGATTCCCGTGCAGCGAGTAGCACAGATACGCAGTATTTT. Amino acids: CSARDSRAASSTDTQYF.

The sample holds many counts of this clonotype. This chain uses TRBV28 with TRBJ1-4; D perhaps matches TRBD1 (6 bases). With 4 bases removed from V and 6 bases from J, the gap between germline ends came to 12 bases. The CDR3 totals 14 residues. Per the germline V gene, CDR1 is MDHEN and CDR2 is SYDVKM. The CDR3 region has the DNA TGTGCCAGCAGTTCGACAGGAGTTGATGAAAAACTGTTTTTT. This gives the protein CASSSTGVDEKLFF.

Points on this clonotype: No conserved phenylalanine or tryptophan is present at the end of the CDR3, so a read error is the likely explanation. The chain carries TRBV5-4 and TRBJ2-7, with TRBD1 matching over 7 bases. The CDR3 is made up of 14 amino acids. Trimming cost V 3 bases and J 2 bases; bases outside gene matches: 5. Germline V gene lookup returns CDR1 SGHNT and CDR2 YYREEE (reference sequence). Here the CDR3 DNA reads TGTGCCAGCAGCTCTTGGACAGGAACCTACGAGCAGTACCTC. As protein: CASSSWTGTYEQYL.

This clonotype was observed a few times. This could be a read error, since a much larger clone is one nucleotide away. The J gene is TRBJ2-7, the V gene TRBV29-1; TRBD1 matches at 9 bases. From germline, CDR1 is SQVTM and CDR2 ANQGSEA. This CDR3 has 12 residues. V was pared by 3 bases and J by 6 bases, with 3 bases of the junction left unmatched. The CDR3 DNA sequence: TGCAGCGTTGAGGGGACAGGGTTCGAGCAGTACTTC. It is translated as CSVEGTGFEQYF.

This clonotype appeared many times. The rearrangement uses TRBV12-3 or TRBV12-4 and TRBJ2-1; 10 positions match TRBD1. Losses at the gene ends were 2 bases for V and 4 bases for J; bases not matched to a gene: 23. The CDR3 contains 22 residues. The CDR3, as DNA: TGTGCCAGCAGTTTAAGTGGGACGGGGGGACAGGGGTCCGCGACCACTTACAATGAGCAGTTCTTC. Translated: CASSLSGTGGQGSATTYNEQFF.

This clonotype has a count of ten or more. The rearrangement joins TRBV12-3 or TRBV12-4 to TRBJ2-5, with TRBD1 matching over 10 bases. Unmatched junction bases numbered 5, after V lost 5 bases and J lost 5 bases. CDR3 length equals 14 residues. The CDR3 region has the DNA TGTGCCAGCAGTCCGGGACAGGGGCTGGAGACCCAGTACTTC. This codes for CASSPGQGLETQYF.

This clonotype was observed at least ten times. CDR3 region: CASSLAVSNQPQHF. CDR3 bases: TGTGCCAGCAGTTTAGCCGTCAGCAATCAGCCCCAGCATTTT. The chain combines TRBV12-3 or TRBV12-4 with TRBJ1-5; D remains unclear. V lost 0 bases and J 1 base, leaving 4 bases between the germline ends. This CDR3 contains 14 residues.

This clonotype was picked up many times. The chain combines TRBV7-2 with TRBJ1-6; TRBD1 might be the D (5 bases). Germline CDR1 and CDR2: SGHTA and FQGNSA. The CDR3 consists of 13 residues. V was trimmed by 5 bases and J by 13 bases, leaving 15 bases between them. CDR3 coding DNA: TGTGCCAGCAGCCCAGGGCCATCTCTCCCCCTCCACTTT. It yields the protein CASSPGPSLPLHF.

This clonotype was counted once. It may be a read error: a sequence one base away is much more abundant. This chain connects TRBV7-2 to TRBJ1-2, with a weak D call TRBD1 (5 bases). Between the trimmed V and J ends, which lost 3 bases and 2 bases, there was a span of 19 bases. CDR1 SGHTA and CDR2 FQGNSA come from the germline V gene. The CDR3 runs to 17 residues. This CDR3 reads CASSLRVWGRGNYGYTF. In DNA form, the CDR3 reads TGTGCCAGCAGCTTGAGAGTTTGGGGACGAGGAAACTATGGCTACACCTTC.

The sample holds many counts of this clonotype. This rearrangement joins TRBV20-1 to TRBJ1-2; D is unclear. The CDR3 sequence is 13 residues long. Germline CDR1 and CDR2: DFQATT and SNEGSKA (reference sequence). V was clipped by 0 bases and J by 6 bases, with 11 bases between them. The CDR3 bases are TGCAGTGCTAGAGACAGACTCTGGGATGGCTACACCTTC. Encoded protein: CSARDRLWDGYTF.

This chain connects TRBV6-5 to TRBJ2-7, with TRBD2 identical over 9 bases. Germline V gives CDR1 MNHEY, CDR2 SVGAGI. The CDR3 runs to 15 residues. V gave up 2 bases and J gave up 2 bases; unmatched junction bases: 4. CDR3 amino acids: CASSYSGGPTYEQYF. The CDR3, as DNA: TGTGCCAGCAGTTACAGCGGGGGGCCTACCTACGAGCAGTACTTC.

This clonotype was counted ten times or more. The V gene is TRBV15, the J gene TRBJ2-7; D is uncertain. The germline CDR1 and CDR2 sequences are LNHNV and YYDKDF (reference sequence). The CDR3 loop spans 15 amino acids. V was trimmed by 0 bases and J by 0 bases, leaving 9 bases between them. The CDR3 loop is CATSREAKNSYEQYF. Here the CDR3 DNA reads TGTGCCACCAGCAGAGAGGCAAAGAACTCCTACGAGCAGTACTTC.

This clonotype was seen many times. The chain combines TRBV18 with TRBJ1-1, with D unresolved. The V end lost 3 bases, the J end lost 0 bases, and 5 bases lay between the germline ends. Germline-derived CDR1 and CDR2 are KGHSH and LQKENI. CDR3 size: 13 residues. CDR3 residues: CASSPGMNTEAFF. The CDR3 nucleotides are TGTGCCAGCTCACCCGGGATGAACACTGAAGCTTTCTTT. The full variable domain, in which reference TRBV18 and TRBJ1-1 provide the parts outside the CDR3, is NAGVMQNPRHLVRRRGQEARLRCSPMKGHSHVYWYRQLPEEGLKFMVYLQKENIIDESGMPKERFSAEFPKEGPSILRIQQVVRGDSAAYFCASSPGMNTEAFFGQGTRLTVV.

This clonotype was recorded many times. This chain links TRBV9 with TRBJ2-7; D not resolved. The germline CDR1 and CDR2 sequences are SGDLS and YYNGEE. V lost 0 bases and J lost 4, with 11 bases in between. The CDR3 loop spans 14 amino acids. The CDR3 loop reads CASSVGGAGYEQYF. The CDR3 coding sequence is TGTGCCAGCAGCGTAGGCGGAGCTGGGTACGAGCAGTACTTC.

This clonotype was recorded at least ten times. J is TRBJ2-3 and V is TRBV28; 9 nucleotides align to TRBD2. In germline, CDR1 is MDHEN, CDR2 SYDVKM. The CDR3 has 14 residues. V dropped 5 bases and J dropped 9; count of bases not matched to a gene: 9. The CDR3 bases are TGTGCCAGCAGTAAGCCGGGACTAGCAGGGACGCAGTATTTT. Its translation: CASSKPGLAGTQYF. Complete variable domain (other parts from reference TRBV28 and TRBJ2-3): DVKVTQSSRYLVKRTGEKVFLECVQDMDHENMFWYRQDPGLGLRLIYFSYDVKMKEKGDIPEGYSVSREKKERFSLILESASTNQTSMYLCASSKPGLAGTQYFGPGTRLTVL.